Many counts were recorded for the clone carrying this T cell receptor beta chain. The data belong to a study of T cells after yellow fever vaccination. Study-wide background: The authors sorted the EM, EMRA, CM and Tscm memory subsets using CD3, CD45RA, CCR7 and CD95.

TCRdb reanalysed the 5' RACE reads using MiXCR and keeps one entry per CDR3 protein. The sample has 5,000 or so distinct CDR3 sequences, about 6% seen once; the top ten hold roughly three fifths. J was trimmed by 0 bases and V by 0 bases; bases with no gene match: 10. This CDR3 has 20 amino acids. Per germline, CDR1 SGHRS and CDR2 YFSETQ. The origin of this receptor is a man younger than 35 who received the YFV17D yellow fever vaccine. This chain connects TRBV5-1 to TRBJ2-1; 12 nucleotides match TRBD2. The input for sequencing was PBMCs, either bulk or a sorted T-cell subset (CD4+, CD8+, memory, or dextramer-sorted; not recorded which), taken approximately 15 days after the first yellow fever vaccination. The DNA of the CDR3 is TGCGCCAGCAGCTTGGCCCCTAGCGGGGGGGCCGATTTCTCCTACAATGAGCAGTTCTTC. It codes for CASSLAPSGGADFSYNEQFF.